The 23 T cell receptor beta chains reported below all come from one sample, sequenced in a study of blood T cell repertoires in COVID-19. Data came from immunoSEQ multiplex PCR; TCRdb stores just in-frame clones and leaves some out. The data show some 130,000 clones, less than 90% seen once. The sample was PBMCs or T cells enriched from blood (not recorded which). These TCRs come from a man between 25 and 39 years old who had recovered from COVID-19.

This clone was seen a handful of times. V is TRBV2 and J is TRBJ2-7, with D tentatively TRBD1 (5 bases). Germline V CDR1 and CDR2: SNHLY, FYNNEI. The V end lost 2 bases, the J end lost 0 bases, and 11 bases lay between the germline ends. The CDR3 is 15 amino acids. DNA for the CDR3: TGTGCCAGCAGTGAACAAGGGGTCTACTCCTACGAGCAGTACTTC. It yields the protein CASSEQGVYSYEQYF.

The CDR3 here is CASSMGQGALTGELFF. The CDR3 nucleotides read TGTGCCAGTAGTATGGGACAGGGAGCTCTCACCGGGGAGCTGTTTTTT. V is TRBV19 and J is TRBJ2-2; 9 bases are shared with TRBD1. CDR3 length: 16 amino acids. Germline V lookup: CDR1 LNHDA, CDR2 SQIVND (reference sequence). Losses at the gene ends were 3 bases for V and 4 bases for J; bases not matched to a gene: 6.

The rearrangement links TRBV24-1 to TRBJ2-1; TRBD1 might be the D (6 bases). The germline CDR1 and CDR2 sequences are KGHDR and SFDVKD. The CDR3 consists of 15 residues. The germline V and J ends were trimmed by 3 bases and 8 bases, with 16 bases remaining between them. The DNA of the CDR3 is TGTGCCACCAGTGATCACCGAACAGGGTCCCATGAGCAGTTCTTC. Its protein is CATSDHRTGSHEQFF.

The V call is TRBV2, the J call TRBJ1-3; possible D gene TRBD1, 6 bases. There are 15 residues in the CDR3. Germline-derived CDR1 and CDR2 are SNHLY and FYNNEI. V was shortened by 7 bases and J by 0 bases, with 13 bases between the two germline ends. In DNA, the CDR3 is TGTGCCAGCAATGGACAGATCCTCTCTGGAAACACCATATATTTT. Encoded protein: CASNGQILSGNTIYF.

This clone was seen a single time. The chain uses TRBV14 and TRBJ1-6; 7 bases agree with TRBD1. The junction had 4 bases not matched to a gene; V was cut back by 2 bases and J by 9 bases. Germline CDR1 reads SGHDN; CDR2 reads FVKESK. The CDR3 is made up of 14 amino acids. CDR3 DNA sequence: TGTGCCAGCAGCCAACGAGGGGGCGGTTCACCCCTCCACTTT. Its translation is CASSQRGGGSPLHF.

The CDR3 DNA is TGTGCCAGCAGCTTAGTCCCGGGAGTATCTGAAGCTTTCTTT. As protein: CASSLVPGVSEAFF. This chain links TRBV11-3 with TRBJ1-1; D gene uncertain. Germline V gene sequence: CDR1 SGHNT, CDR2 YENEEA. This CDR3 has 14 residues. Between the trimmed V and J ends, which lost 1 base and 6 bases, there was a span of 12 bases.

The chain couples TRBV6-5 to TRBJ2-3; D might be TRBD2 (6 bases). CDR1 and CDR2 from the germline V gene are MNHEY and SVGAGI. CDR3 length: 13 amino acids. V lost 7 bases to trimming and J lost 3 bases, with 11 bases between them. The CDR3 sequence: CASTPAGTDTQYF. Here the CDR3 DNA reads TGTGCCAGCACTCCAGCGGGTACAGATACGCAGTATTTT.

As to this clone: The junction shows a germline mismatch at one end, possibly a read error. This sequence joins TRBV7-2 and TRBJ1-6; D ambiguous. The germline gives CDR1 SGHTA, CDR2 FQGNSA. This CDR3 has 12 residues. The DNA of the CDR3 is TGTGCCAGCAGCTCCGATAATTCACCCCTCCACTTT. It yields the protein CASSSDNSPLHF.

V is TRBV27 and J is TRBJ2-3; a weak D match, TRBD1 (6 bases). Germline values: CDR1 MNHEY, CDR2 SMNVEV (reference sequence). The ends were cut back, 5 bases at V and 10 bases at J, with 25 bases in the middle. This CDR3 is built from 16 residues. The CDR3 DNA reads as TGTGCCAGCAGTCCACAACAGGGAATGTGGGTGGAGGCGCAGTATTTT. Translating gives CASSPQQGMWVEAQYF.

The genes are TRBV12-3 or TRBV12-4 and TRBJ2-5; no clear D. Trimming pared 2 bases from V and 9 bases from J, leaving 13 bases between. The CDR3 is made up of 13 amino acids. CDR3 DNA sequence: TGTGCCAGCAGTTTAAGTCTGGAGTTGGCCCAGTACTTC. Translated: CASSLSLELAQYF.

The chain is built from TRBV5-1 and TRBJ2-2; possible D gene TRBD2, 6 bases. The CDR3 is 15 amino acids. Trimming removed 8 bases at V and 0 bases at J, with 14 bases between. Germline CDR1 is SGHRS and CDR2 is YFSETQ. CDR3 protein: CASLLGTPNTGELFF. Written as DNA, the CDR3 is TGCGCCAGTCTCTTAGGGACTCCGAACACCGGGGAGCTGTTTTTT.

Notes on this clone: The sample contains more than one DNA sequence encoding this CDR3. The chain uses TRBV15 and TRBJ1-1; 7 bases line up with TRBD1. This CDR3 has 15 residues. Germline V gene lookup returns CDR1 LNHNV and CDR2 YYDKDF (reference sequence). The ends lost 0 bases at V and 1 base at J; junction bases unmatched: 2. The CDR3 spells CATSRDSGGNTEAFF. The CDR3 DNA reads as TGTGCCACCAGCAGAGACTCAGGGGGGAACACTGAAGCTTTCTTT.

The chain is built from TRBV28 and TRBJ2-6; 10 bases fit TRBD1. The ends lost 5 bases at V and 0 bases at J; junction bases unmatched: 7. This CDR3 has 18 residues. Germline V gene lookup returns CDR1 MDHEN and CDR2 SYDVKM. The CDR3 reads CASSDTGTGVSGANVLTF. CDR3 nucleotides: TGTGCCAGCAGTGACACCGGGACAGGGGTCTCTGGGGCCAACGTCCTGACTTTC.

This chain connects TRBV2 to TRBJ2-7; TRBD2 aligns across 8 bases. CDR1 and CDR2 from the germline V gene are SNHLY and FYNNEI. The trim removed 9 bases at V and 1 base at J, leaving 5 bases unmatched. The CDR3 has 13 amino acids. CDR3 residues: CASMGLESYEQYV. The CDR3 DNA sequence: TGTGCCAGTATGGGACTAGAGTCCTACGAGCAGTACGTC.

This clone was observed a single time. J is TRBJ2-1 and V is TRBV10-3, with 12 nucleotides matching TRBD2. This CDR3 contains 15 residues. Germline assignment: CDR1 ENHRY and CDR2 SYGVKD. V shed 5 bases, J shed 7 bases, and the junction held 6 bases outside the gene matches. The CDR3 DNA reads as TGTGCCATCAGTCCTAGCGGGGGGGTCTCGAATGAGCAGTTCTTC. Translating gives CAISPSGGVSNEQFF.

Notes on this clone: Distinct nucleotide sequences in the sample also encode this CDR3. This chain uses TRBV9 with TRBJ1-5; possibly TRBD1 for D (5 bases). The germline V gene encodes CDR1 SGDLS and CDR2 YYNGEE. The germline V and J ends were trimmed by 3 bases and 0 bases, with 7 bases remaining between them. The CDR3 extends over 14 amino acids. The CDR3 region is CASSATDSNQPQHF. The CDR3 DNA reads TGTGCCAGCAGCGCGACAGATAGCAATCAGCCCCAGCATTTT.

The chain links TRBV27 to TRBJ1-5, with D unresolved. Looked up from germline, CDR1 is MNHEY and CDR2 is SMNVEV (reference sequence). This CDR3 spans 16 amino acids. Trimming removed 6 bases from V and 0 bases from J, with 15 bases in between. The CDR3 is CASRPQETTSNQPQHF. DNA for the CDR3: TGTGCCAGCAGACCCCAGGAAACAACTAGCAATCAGCCCCAGCATTTT.

The genes are TRBV2 and TRBJ2-7; 12 bases are shared with TRBD1. The trim removed 9 bases at V and 6 bases at J, leaving 0 bases unmatched. The CDR3 is 11 amino acids. Germline values: CDR1 SNHLY, CDR2 FYNNEI. The CDR3: CARGQGAEQYV. The CDR3 DNA follows: TGTGCCAGGGGACAGGGGGCCGAGCAGTACGTC.

The chain combines TRBV5-1 with TRBJ2-1; tentative D call: TRBD2 (6 bases). The CDR3 length is 13 residues. Per the germline V gene, CDR1 is SGHRS and CDR2 is YFSETQ. V was clipped by 4 bases and J by 5 bases, with 10 bases between them. Here the CDR3 reads CASSRDSNNEQFF. CDR3 bases: TGCGCCAGCAGCCGGGACTCAAACAATGAGCAGTTCTTC.

A remark on this clone: At the DNA level, this CDR3 is encoded by other sequences in the same sample as well. The chain uses TRBV7-9 and TRBJ2-3; 8 bases line up with TRBD1. This CDR3 comprises 13 residues. Germline CDR1 and CDR2: SEHNR and FQNEAQ (reference sequence). Trimming removed 6 bases from V and 4 bases from J; junction bases left unmatched: 3. CDR3 nucleotide sequence: TGTGCCAGCAGTCTACAGGGGGCAGATACGCAGTATTTT. Its protein product is CASSLQGADTQYF.

V and J are TRBV2 and TRBJ2-3; D is unresolved. The CDR3 covers 14 residues. In germline, CDR1 is SNHLY, CDR2 FYNNEI. V was clipped by 1 base and J by 1 base, with 6 bases between them. Written as DNA, the CDR3 is TGTGCCAGCAGTGAAGATGCGGGCACAGATACGCAGTATTTT. It specifies CASSEDAGTDTQYF.

The chain uses TRBV5-1 and TRBJ2-1; 7 nucleotides match TRBD1. CDR1 SGHRS and CDR2 YFSETQ come from the germline V gene. V was pared by 0 bases and J by 5 bases, with 5 bases of the junction left unmatched. This CDR3 has 15 amino acids. The CDR3 DNA reads as TGCGCCAGCAGCTTGGAGAGACAGGGAGACAATGAGCAGTTCTTC. This translates into CASSLERQGDNEQFF.

As to this clone: The junction does not match germline at one end; this may be a read error. This chain connects TRBV7-7 to TRBJ2-5; D remains ambiguous. Germline V CDR1 and CDR2: SSHAT, FNYEAQ (reference sequence). The CDR3 covers 13 residues. CDR3 residues: CASSLGQAETQYF. The CDR3 coding sequence is TGTGCTAGCAGCTTAGGCCAAGCGGAGACCCAGTACTTC.